The 25 T cell receptor beta chains in this list originate from one sample, sequenced in a study of blood T cell repertoires in COVID-19. Measured with immunoSEQ multiplex PCR; TCRdb has only the in-frame clones, and not every one. This sample has 300,000 or so clones; around four fifths occur once, and the top ten carry 1% to 1.5%. The material sequenced was peripheral blood. Every receptor here comes from a woman between 45 and 65 years old with acute or convalescent COVID-19.

The rearrangement joins TRBV7-9 to TRBJ1-1; D is unclear. Trimming removed 2 bases at V and 5 bases at J, with 9 bases between. Germline V gene sequence: CDR1 SEHNR, CDR2 FQNEAQ (reference sequence). The CDR3 contains 13 residues. DNA for the CDR3: TGTGCCAGCAGCTTATGGGGAGGGACTGAAGCTTTCTTT. The encoded protein is CASSLWGGTEAFF.

This clone came up once. The J gene is TRBJ2-3, the V gene TRBV6-5; the D gene is possibly TRBD2 (5 bases). The CDR3 loop spans 15 amino acids. Trimming took 0 bases from V and 4 from J, leaving 11 bases between them. The germline V gene encodes CDR1 MNHEY and CDR2 SVGAGI. As DNA, the CDR3 is TGTGCCAGCAGTTACTCGAGAGGGATTTCAGATACGCAGTATTTT. Translated, it gives CASSYSRGISDTQYF.

This chain joins TRBV30 and TRBJ2-2; D may be TRBD1 (5 bases). The CDR3 sequence is 15 residues long. Germline loops: CDR1 GTSNPN, CDR2 SVGIG (reference sequence). V lost 1 base and J lost 0, with 9 bases in between. In nucleotides, the CDR3 is TGTGCCTGGAGTGGTAGCAGGGCGAACACCGGGGAGCTGTTTTTT. It translates to CAWSGSRANTGELFF.

V usage is TRBV3-1 (or the pseudogene TRBV3-2) and J usage is TRBJ2-7; no reliable D call. Trimming removed 2 bases at V and 1 base at J, with 9 bases between. The CDR3 covers 14 residues. Germline loops: CDR1 LGHDT, CDR2 YNNKEL (reference sequence). CDR3 sequence reads: CASSQQTRSYEQYF. CDR3 sequence (DNA): TGTGCCAGCAGCCAACAGACTCGGTCCTACGAGCAGTACTTC.

Only one count was recorded for this clone. The J gene is TRBJ2-7, the V gene TRBV7-8; 10 nucleotides agree with TRBD1. The CDR3 length is 15 residues. The V gene end was trimmed by 0 bases and the J gene end by 4 bases; junction bases not matched to a gene: 3. Germline V gene data show CDR1 as SGHVS and CDR2 as FQNEAQ. The CDR3 coding sequence is TGTGCCAGCAGCTTAGCCCAGGACAGGGGGTACGAGCAGTACGTC. Its protein product is CASSLAQDRGYEQYV.

The chain recombines TRBV24-1 with TRBJ2-5, with 8 bases fitting TRBD2. The V segment lost 4 bases and the J segment 1 base; nucleotides outside the gene matches: 4. The CDR3 has 15 residues. Germline CDR1 and CDR2: KGHDR and SFDVKD. CDR3 residues: CATSEIAGSQETQYF. In DNA, the CDR3 is TGTGCCACCAGTGAAATAGCGGGGAGCCAAGAGACCCAGTACTTC.

The V and J genes are TRBV5-6 and TRBJ1-5, with D possibly matching TRBD1 (5 bases). The CDR3 length is 17 residues. Trimming removed 1 base from V and 2 bases from J, with 16 bases in between. Germline V gives CDR1 SGHDT, CDR2 YYEEEE. CDR3 sequence: CASSLRGLPKGNQPQHF. The CDR3 DNA sequence: TGTGCCAGCAGCTTGAGGGGCCTCCCAAAGGGCAATCAGCCCCAGCATTTT.

The chain is built from TRBV10-3 and TRBJ2-2; 12 positions agree with TRBD2. The V segment lost 10 bases and the J segment 6 bases; nucleotides outside the gene matches: 6. CDR1 is ENHRY and CDR2 is SYGVKD in the germline V gene. The length of the CDR3 is 14 residues. The CDR3 sequence: CATRLAGEPGELFF. CDR3 nucleotide sequence: TGTGCCACTCGACTAGCGGGAGAGCCCGGGGAGCTGTTTTTT.

V gene TRBV15 combines with J gene TRBJ1-5, with D possibly TRBD1 on 6 matching bases. The CDR3 has 17 amino acids. From germline, CDR1 is LNHNV and CDR2 YYDKDF (reference sequence). V was clipped by 0 bases and J by 0 bases, with 12 bases between them. The CDR3 nucleotides are TGTGCCACCAGCAGAGATTTGCAGGGGAATAGCAATCAGCCCCAGCATTTT. Its translation is CATSRDLQGNSNQPQHF.

The chain uses TRBV7-2 and TRBJ2-7; D might be TRBD2 (6 bases). CDR3 length equals 15 residues. Per germline, CDR1 SGHTA and CDR2 FQGNSA. V lost 1 base and J 3 bases, leaving 13 bases between the germline ends. The CDR3 loop reads CASSLGGTGYYEQYF. The CDR3 DNA is TGTGCCAGCAGCTTAGGGGGGACTGGTTACTACGAGCAGTACTTC.

This clone was recorded a few times. This sequence joins TRBV2 and TRBJ2-1; D remains ambiguous. The CDR3 runs 13 residues. V was clipped by 6 bases and J by 5 bases, with 11 bases between them. CDR1 SNHLY and CDR2 FYNNEI come from the germline V gene. In nucleotides, the CDR3 is TGTGCCAGCAGCGTAATCCCTAACAATGAGCAGTTCTTC. Translated, it gives CASSVIPNNEQFF.

The chain links TRBV19 to TRBJ1-1; 7 bases align to TRBD1. The trim removed 5 bases at V and 0 bases at J, leaving 3 bases unmatched. The CDR3 length is 14 residues. Per the germline V gene, CDR1 is LNHDA and CDR2 is SQIVND (reference sequence). The CDR3 DNA sequence: TGTGCCAGTAGTGACGACAGGGTGAACACTGAAGCTTTCTTT. Its protein is CASSDDRVNTEAFF.

Details on this clone: This sample includes further DNA sequences coding for the same CDR3. This chain connects TRBV5-1 to TRBJ1-3; the D gene is possibly TRBD1 (5 bases). The CDR3 runs to 16 residues. V gave up 0 bases and J gave up 0 bases, with 10 bases separating them. The germline V gene encodes CDR1 SGHRS and CDR2 YFSETQ. The CDR3 DNA follows: TGCGCCAGCAGCTTGGAGGGGCTTTTCTCTGGAAACACCATATATTTT. Its protein is CASSLEGLFSGNTIYF.

The CDR3 loop is CASSPARAIGYTF. The DNA for the CDR3 is TGTGCCAGCAGCCCCGCCAGGGCCATTGGCTACACCTTC. The gene calls are TRBV12-3 or TRBV12-4 and TRBJ1-2; possible D gene TRBD1, 5 bases. The CDR3 extends over 13 amino acids. V shed 6 bases and J shed 7 bases, with 15 bases lying between them.

The chain combines TRBV5-1 with TRBJ1-1; 7 bases map to TRBD1. Unmatched junction bases numbered 7, after V lost 4 bases and J lost 1 base. This CDR3 has 15 residues. Germline CDR1 reads SGHRS; CDR2 reads YFSETQ. CDR3 DNA sequence: TGCGCCAGCAGCCCCGACAGGGTAGGGAACACTGAAGCTTTCTTT. This encodes CASSPDRVGNTEAFF.

The genes are TRBV6-1 and TRBJ2-6; 9 nucleotides line up with TRBD1. Germline V gene sequence: CDR1 MNHNS, CDR2 SASEGT. The CDR3 runs 18 residues. The J segment lost 0 bases and the V segment lost 3 bases, leaving 6 bases of the junction unmatched. The CDR3 loop is CASSERGTGYSGANVLTF. The CDR3 DNA sequence: TGTGCCAGCAGTGAGCGGGGGACAGGGTACTCTGGGGCCAACGTCCTGACTTTC.

The chain is built from TRBV4-2 and TRBJ1-4; D ambiguous. V lost 2 bases and J 4 bases, leaving 2 bases between the germline ends. CDR1 and CDR2 (germline): LGHNA, YNFKEQ. The CDR3 runs to 12 residues. The CDR3 DNA follows: TGTGCCAGCAGCCAATATAATGAAAAACTGTTTTTT. Translation: CASSQYNEKLFF.

The J gene is TRBJ2-2, the V gene TRBV5-1; perhaps TRBD1 as D (5 bases). The V gene's germline CDR1 is SGHRS and CDR2 YFSETQ. Trimming pared 5 bases from V and 1 base from J, leaving 12 bases between. This CDR3 comprises 15 residues. Here the CDR3 DNA reads TGCGCCAGCAGGTATTGGCAGGGGAACACCGGGGAGCTGTTTTTT. It translates to CASRYWQGNTGELFF.

This clone was observed a few times. This chain connects TRBV7-9 to TRBJ2-1; 9 bases fit TRBD2. The ends lost 5 bases at V and 6 bases at J; junction bases unmatched: 11. The CDR3 consists of 16 residues. Germline V CDR1 and CDR2: SEHNR, FQNEAQ (reference sequence). The CDR3, as DNA: TGTGCCAGCAGCCCACCGAGCGGGGGGTCTGGCAATGAGCAGTTCTTC. Translating it yields CASSPPSGGSGNEQFF. Full variable domain (outside the CDR3, taken from reference TRBV7-9 and TRBJ2-1): DTGVSQNPRHKITKRGQNVTFRCDPISEHNRLYWYRQTLGQGPEFLTYFQNEAQLEKSRLLSDRFSAERPKGSFSTLEIQRTEQGDSAMYLCASSPPSGGSGNEQFFGPGTRLTVL.

The count of this clone is one. This chain joins TRBV18 and TRBJ1-1; D is perhaps TRBD1 (5 bases). The CDR3 length is 14 residues. Trimming stripped 6 bases from V and 6 bases from J, with 17 bases between. Germline CDR1 KGHSH, CDR2 LQKENI. The CDR3 DNA is TGTGCCAGCTCGTCGACCCAGGGTAGGGCTGAAGCTTTCTTT. Translation: CASSSTQGRAEAFF.

The CDR3 sequence: CAWRNKGDQPQHF. Here the CDR3 DNA reads TGTGCCTGGAGGAACAAGGGGGACCAGCCCCAGCATTTT. The chain links TRBV30 to TRBJ1-5, with D maybe TRBD1 (6 bases). Germline CDR1 GTSNPN, CDR2 SVGIG (reference sequence). The CDR3 runs to 13 residues. V was cut by 3 bases and J by 7 bases, with 13 bases left in between.

Only a few counts were recorded for this clone. The rearrangement uses TRBV19 and TRBJ2-3; D might be TRBD2 (5 bases). Trimming removed 5 bases at V and 6 bases at J, with 15 bases between. The CDR3 loop spans 14 amino acids. Germline V gene data show CDR1 as LNHDA and CDR2 as SQIVND (reference sequence). Written as DNA, the CDR3 is TGTGCCAGTAGTGTCGGCGGCGGGCCCGATACGCAGTATTTT. It translates to CASSVGGGPDTQYF.

There are a few counts of this clone. V and J are TRBV19 and TRBJ1-2; 9 nucleotides match TRBD1. This CDR3 has 13 residues. The germline V gene encodes CDR1 LNHDA and CDR2 SQIVND (reference sequence). V lost 3 bases to trimming and J lost 5 bases; unmatched junction nucleotides: 1. The CDR3 reads CASSMGQGYGYTF. In DNA, the CDR3 is TGTGCCAGTAGTATGGGACAGGGATATGGCTACACCTTC.

The chain joins TRBV18 to TRBJ1-2; 7 positions match TRBD1. The germline V gene has CDR1 KGHSH and CDR2 LQKENI. The trim removed 5 bases at V and 2 bases at J, leaving 8 bases unmatched. The CDR3 runs 15 residues. The CDR3 is CASSNSGQYNYGYTF. The CDR3 coding sequence is TGTGCCAGCTCAAACTCGGGACAGTACAACTATGGCTACACCTTC.

This chain uses TRBV11-2 with TRBJ1-4; D gene ambiguous. V gave up 0 bases and J gave up 4 bases, with 9 bases separating them. The CDR3 runs 15 residues. Germline assignment: CDR1 SGHAT and CDR2 FQNNGV. In nucleotides, the CDR3 is TGTGCCAGCAGCTTAGATGGGCGGGTTAATGAAAAACTGTTTTTT. Translation gives CASSLDGRVNEKLFF.